Listed here are 2 T cell receptor beta chains from one sample, sequenced in a study. Each CDR3 protein gets one entry after TCRdb re-called the 5' RACE reads with MiXCR. In the table there are 25,000 to 40,000 distinct CDR3 sequences, around 22% of which are singletons. The sequencing input was memory CD4+ T cells sorted from blood. The sample's subset: memory CD4+ T cells, CD4+CD45RO+CD25-. Every receptor here comes from a female donor with breast cancer.

This clonotype was seen at least ten times. This rearrangement joins TRBV12-3 or TRBV12-4 to TRBJ1-3; TRBD1 aligns across 9 bases. There are 17 residues in the CDR3. J gave up 0 bases and V 5 bases, and 8 bases lay outside the gene matches. Written as DNA, the CDR3 is TGTGCCAGCAGTCCCTCCGGACAGGGGAACTCTGGAAACACCATATATTTT. The encoded protein is CASSPSGQGNSGNTIYF.

This clonotype was counted many times. The chain carries TRBV6-2 or TRBV6-3 and TRBJ2-7; D is unresolved. Germline V CDR1 and CDR2: MNHEY, SVGEGT. The V end was cut by 4 bases, the J end by 4 bases, with 14 bases between. This CDR3 region has 14 residues. CDR3: CASSSPPELYEQYF. CDR3 DNA sequence: TGTGCCAGCAGTTCCCCACCCGAACTTTACGAGCAGTACTTC.